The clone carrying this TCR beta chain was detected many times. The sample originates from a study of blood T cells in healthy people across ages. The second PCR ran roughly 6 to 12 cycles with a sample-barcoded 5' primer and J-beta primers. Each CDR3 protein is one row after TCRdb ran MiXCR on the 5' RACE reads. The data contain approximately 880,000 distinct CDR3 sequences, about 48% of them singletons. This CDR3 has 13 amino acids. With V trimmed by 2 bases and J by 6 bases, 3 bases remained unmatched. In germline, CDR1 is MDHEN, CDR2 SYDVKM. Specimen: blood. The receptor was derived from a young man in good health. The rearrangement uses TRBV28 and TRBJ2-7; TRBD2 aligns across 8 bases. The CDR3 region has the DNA TGTGCCAGCAGTTTACGGGGGGGCCTCGAGCAGTACTTC. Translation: CASSLRGGLEQYF.